Detailed here is one TCR beta chain. This clonotype was seen ten or more times. It has no known antigen specificity. Base qualities are not recorded, but no much larger clone differs from it by a single base. This entry is derived from a study of T cells in Graves' hyperthyroidism and ophthalmopathy (dated by TCRdb to between 2018 and 2021). In terms of the full investigation: Peripheral blood was collected at initial diagnosis, before any treatment. TCR Vbeta CDR3 sequencing of some 140 peripheral blood samples (roughly 43 ophthalmopathy, about 75 hyperthyroidism and some 17 progressor patients) is reported in the paper. The approximately 100 discovery patients were divided at random into training and test sets in a 7:3 ratio. Once sampling was done, hyperthyroidism patients were given methimazole at a starting dose of 30 mg daily, whereas ophthalmopathy patients were given high-dose intravenous methylprednisolone. An independent validation cohort of around 19 hyperthyroidism patients and about 16 patients who later progressed to ophthalmopathy tested prospective prediction of ophthalmopathy. To identify distinguishing TCR V-J signatures, a discovery cohort of 95 to 100 patients was used, comprising under 45 with Graves' ophthalmopathy and about 59 with stable Graves' hyperthyroidism. Thyroid tissue and blood T-cell repertoires from more than 5 Graves' hyperthyroidism patients were also compared in the study.

General study outcomes and caveats: In validation, the model predicted progression to ophthalmopathy with 55% to 71% sensitivity and approximately 74% specificity, a median of about 6 months before onset. Ophthalmopathy was separated from stable hyperthyroidism by a 13 V-J signature model, with approximately 90% sensitivity and approximately 84% specificity obtained in cross-validation and 80%/75% obtained in testing. Blood samples also contained most of the expanded thyroid clonotypes (frequency above 0.001), which suggests that blood repertoires may reflect thyroid immune responses. No statistical method was used to set the sample size in advance, and investigators knew the group allocation.

A patient counted as having stable Graves' hyperthyroidism if no progression to ophthalmopathy occurred over 18 months of follow-up. Hyperthyroidism patients were aged 18 to 65 years and newly diagnosed, with disease duration of less than 2 months. The study excluded patients with uncontrolled infections, other autoimmune diseases, pregnancy or lactation. Diagnoses were established on the basis of clinical symptoms, serum thyroxine and TRAb, thyroid ultrasound, and orbital computed tomography. Ficoll-Paque density gradient centrifugation was used to isolate PBMCs from 8.5 to 10 ml of fresh peripheral blood. Total RNA was extracted with Trizol reagent, and quality was checked on an Agilent 2100 Bioanalyzer. A distance of 12 bases separates the germline ends of V and J, which lose 5 bases and 0 bases respectively. Looking up the germline V gene yields CDR1 SGHTA and CDR2 FQGNSA. The CDR3 holds 15 amino acids from the cysteine to the phenylalanine. The kept DNA is CDR3 alone, 45 bases in frame from the first base.

The TCR beta CDR3 regions were amplified from RNA transcripts. The TCR CDR3 was subjected to a first round of RT-PCR using the HTBI primer set and the Qiagen OneStep RT-PCR kit. Libraries were constructed in a second round of multiplex PCR, after which size selection and purification were performed. Paired-end sequencing of the libraries was performed with 100 bp reads on an Illumina HiSeq2000. The authors processed their data as follows. Raw data were processed with SOAPnuke, discarding reads with adapters, uncalled bases, mean Phred below 15, or no exact constant-primer or identifier match. High-quality paired reads were merged with COPE v1.2.5, and unique nucleotide sequences were defined as clonotypes. MiTCR v1.1 was used to align clonotypes to the IMGT TRBV, TRBD and TRBJ reference segments. Only V-J combinations with frequency above 0.0001, covering 99% to 99.2% of repertoires, were analysed. The TCS score was defined as F50 (clonal expansion) divided by E x V (chaos), with BLOSUM62-based TCRdist calculated between CDR3 peptides within each V-J. Welch's t-statistics and random forest reduced 500 to 650 V-J features to roughly 13, which were used in a naive Bayes classifier (R e1071). TCRdb applied fastp at Q25 and MiXCR to the public reads, then kept only in-frame beta chains. Merged by CDR3 protein, the rows form single entries marked with the most common genes and DNA. These V and J calls are TCRdb output, not the study's own analysis. The sample contains approximately 590,000 distinct CDR3 sequences, around 14% of them found a single time. The top ten hold less than 9.5% of the sample.

This sequence originates from a woman in her 30s with Graves' hyperthyroidism. The sequence joins TRBV7-2 to TRBJ2-3, with the D gene not confidently named. Sequenced sample: blood. The DNA sequence is given as TGTGCCAGCAGCCCGGAGTTACCTAGCACAGATACGCAGTATTTT. This is translated as CASSPELPSTDTQYF.